Sequencing of this T cell receptor (beta chain) was carried out in a study of blood T cells in healthy people across ages. Next came a second PCR, run for about 6 to 12 cycles, which used a sample-barcoded 5' primer along with a J-beta primer mix. Tags on each cDNA molecule came from a template-switch adaptor with 12 random nucleotides. Per-sample output comprised a minimum of 2.5 million paired-end reads containing CDR3. TCRdb redid the calling of the 5' RACE reads with MiXCR, one entry per CDR3 protein. The sample lists about 640,000 distinct CDR3 sequences, roughly 50% occurring once. The V and J ends lost 4 bases and 9 bases respectively, with 19 bases between them. CDR3 length: 14 amino acids. The germline V gene encodes CDR1 SGHRS and CDR2 YFSETQ.

This receptor was obtained from a man aged 55 to 70 in good health. Sequencing was carried out using blood. The chain recombines TRBV5-1 with TRBJ2-5; D is possibly TRBD1 or TRBD2 (5 bases each). CDR3 residues: CASSHGTPKGAQYF. The CDR3 DNA reads as TGCGCCAGCAGCCACGGGACCCCCAAAGGGGCCCAGTACTTC.